This T cell receptor beta chain was identified during a study of cytomegalovirus exposure and HLA in healthy donors. Primers: 60 Vbeta forward and 13 Jbeta reverse. Here immunoSEQ multiplex PCR was the method, and the copy in TCRdb shows in-frame clones only, minus some. The profile shows over 90,000 clones, 76% of them singletons. This clonotype was obtained from a woman under 30 in good health and CMV-seropositive. Sequences were obtained from PBMCs.

As DNA, the CDR3 is TGTGCCAGCAGCCCCGAGGGGGACAGGGCTCTCGAGCAGTACTTC. It encodes CASSPEGDRALEQYF. The gene calls are TRBV5-4 and TRBJ2-7, with 9 nucleotides matching TRBD1. CDR1 is SGHNT and CDR2 is YYREEE in the germline V gene (reference sequence). Trimming at V came to 4 bases and at J to 6 bases, leaving 11 bases not matched to a gene. The CDR3 is made up of 15 amino acids.